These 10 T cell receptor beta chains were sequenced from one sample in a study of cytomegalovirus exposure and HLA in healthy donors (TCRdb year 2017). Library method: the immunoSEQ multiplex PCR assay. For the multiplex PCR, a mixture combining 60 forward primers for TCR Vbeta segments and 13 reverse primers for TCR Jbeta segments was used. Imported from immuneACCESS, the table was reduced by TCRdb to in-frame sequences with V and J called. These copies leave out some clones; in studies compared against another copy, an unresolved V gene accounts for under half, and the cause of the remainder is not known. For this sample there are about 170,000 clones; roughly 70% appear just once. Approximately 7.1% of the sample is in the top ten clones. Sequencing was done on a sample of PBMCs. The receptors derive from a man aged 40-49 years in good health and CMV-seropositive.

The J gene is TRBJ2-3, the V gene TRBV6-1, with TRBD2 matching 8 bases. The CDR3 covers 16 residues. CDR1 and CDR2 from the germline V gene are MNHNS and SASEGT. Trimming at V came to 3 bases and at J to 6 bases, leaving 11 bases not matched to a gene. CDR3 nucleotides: TGTGCCAGCAGTGACCCTTGGCGGGGGGCGGTCGATACGCAGTATTTT. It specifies CASSDPWRGAVDTQYF.

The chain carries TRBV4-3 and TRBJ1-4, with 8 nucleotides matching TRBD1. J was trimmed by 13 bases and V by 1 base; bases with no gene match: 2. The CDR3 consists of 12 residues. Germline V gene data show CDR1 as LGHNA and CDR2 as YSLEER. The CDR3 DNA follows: TGCGCCAGCAGCCAAGGGACAGGGAGACTGTTTTTT. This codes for CASSQGTGRLFF.

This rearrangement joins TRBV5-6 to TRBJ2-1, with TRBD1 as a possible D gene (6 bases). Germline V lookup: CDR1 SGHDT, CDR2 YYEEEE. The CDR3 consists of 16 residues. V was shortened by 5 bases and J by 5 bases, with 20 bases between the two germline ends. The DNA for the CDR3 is TGTGCCAGCAGTCAAAAGCTCAGGGGATGGGACAATGAGCAGTTCTTC. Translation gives CASSQKLRGWDNEQFF.

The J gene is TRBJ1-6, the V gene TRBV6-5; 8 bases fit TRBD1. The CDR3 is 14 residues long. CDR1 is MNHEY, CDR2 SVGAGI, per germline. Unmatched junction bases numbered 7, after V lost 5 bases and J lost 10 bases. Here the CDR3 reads CASSETGVASPLHF. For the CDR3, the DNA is TGTGCCAGCAGTGAGACAGGGGTGGCATCACCCCTCCACTTT.

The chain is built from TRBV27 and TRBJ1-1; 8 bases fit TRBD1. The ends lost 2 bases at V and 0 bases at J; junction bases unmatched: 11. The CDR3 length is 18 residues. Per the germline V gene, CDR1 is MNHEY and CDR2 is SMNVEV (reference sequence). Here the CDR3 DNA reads TGTGCCAGCAGTTTAAGTTCCCGGGACAGGAATTTGAACACTGAAGCTTTCTTT. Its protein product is CASSLSSRDRNLNTEAFF.

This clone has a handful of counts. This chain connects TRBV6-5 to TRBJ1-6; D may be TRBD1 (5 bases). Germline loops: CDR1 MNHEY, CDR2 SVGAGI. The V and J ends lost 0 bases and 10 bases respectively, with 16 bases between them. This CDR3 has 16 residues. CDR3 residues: CASSYSRTAGQSPLHF. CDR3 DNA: TGTGCCAGCAGTTACTCTCGGACGGCGGGGCAGTCACCCCTCCACTTT.

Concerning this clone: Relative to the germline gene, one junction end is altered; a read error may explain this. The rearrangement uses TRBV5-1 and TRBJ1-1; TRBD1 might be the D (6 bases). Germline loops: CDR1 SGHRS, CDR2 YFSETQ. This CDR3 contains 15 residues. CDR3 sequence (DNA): TGCGCCAGCAGTTTGGACGGGCGACAGGTGGCTAAAGCTTTCTTT. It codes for CASSLDGRQVAKAFF.

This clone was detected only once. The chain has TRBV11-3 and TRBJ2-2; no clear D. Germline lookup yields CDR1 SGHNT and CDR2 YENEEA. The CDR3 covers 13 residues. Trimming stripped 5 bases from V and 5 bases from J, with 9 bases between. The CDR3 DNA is TGTGCCAGCAGCCCCGAGCGAACCGGGGAGCTGTTTTTT. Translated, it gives CASSPERTGELFF.

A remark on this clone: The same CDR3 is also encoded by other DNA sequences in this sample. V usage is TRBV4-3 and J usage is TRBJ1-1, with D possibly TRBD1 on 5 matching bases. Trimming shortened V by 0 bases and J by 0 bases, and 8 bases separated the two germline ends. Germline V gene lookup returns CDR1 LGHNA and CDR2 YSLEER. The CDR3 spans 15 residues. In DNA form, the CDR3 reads TGCGCCAGCAGCCAAGAGGGGGGGATGAACACTGAAGCTTTCTTT. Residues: CASSQEGGMNTEAFF.

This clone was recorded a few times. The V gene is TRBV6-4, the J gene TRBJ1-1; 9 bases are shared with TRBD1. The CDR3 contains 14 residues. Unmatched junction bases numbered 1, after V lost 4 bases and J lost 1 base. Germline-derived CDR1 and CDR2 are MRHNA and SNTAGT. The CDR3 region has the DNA TGTGCCAGCAGTGCGGGACAGGGGAACACTGAAGCTTTCTTT. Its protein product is CASSAGQGNTEAFF.